Given below is one T cell receptor (beta chain) in context. The antigen is not known. The sample belongs to a study of vaccination effects on CD4 cells after COVID-19. Method: immunoSEQ multiplex PCR; TCRdb's copy keeps in-frame clones and lacks some. Altogether tens of thousands of clones are present, 65% to 75% being singletons, with the ten largest covering approximately 5.4%. There are 13 residues in the CDR3. CDR1 is DFQATT, CDR2 SNEGSKA, per germline (reference sequence). Trimming at V came to 3 bases and at J to 5 bases, leaving 3 bases not matched to a gene. Subsequent to a culture period of 10 to 11 days, CD4+ T cells were isolated. By PCR, the person was confirmed to have had SARS-CoV-2 infection between March and December 2020. Either the BNT162b2 or mRNA-1273 vaccine was given to participants in two doses.

The clonotype was recovered from a human donor who had a prior SARS-CoV-2 infection. The V call is TRBV20-1, the J call TRBJ1-1; 10 bases agree with TRBD1. The sequencing used CD4+ T cells from PBMCs cultured without peptide, collected after COVID-19 vaccination. The CDR3 sequence: CSASRQGATEAFF. The CDR3 DNA sequence: TGCAGTGCTAGTCGACAGGGGGCTACTGAAGCTTTCTTT.